This entry is about one TCR beta chain. No antigen is known for it. This entry comes from a study of T cell responses to AZD1222 COVID-19 vaccine. In germline, CDR1 is SGHNT, CDR2 YYREEE (reference sequence). This CDR3 spans 12 amino acids. V was clipped by 7 bases and J by 4 bases, with 11 bases between them. Clones were read by immunoSEQ multiplex PCR, and TCRdb kept only the in-frame ones, dropping some. In the table there are roughly 120,000 clones, about 92% of which are singletons. Broader study findings: Unmutated variant regions are reportedly the target of nearly half of TCRs that are spike-specific.

This receptor was taken from an adult in good health. Sequenced here: peripheral blood, sampled on day 0 of AZD1222 vaccination. The V gene is TRBV5-4, the J gene TRBJ1-1; possibly TRBD1 for D (5 bases). The CDR3 is CASGTRATEAFF. The CDR3, as DNA: TGTGCCAGCGGGACCAGGGCCACTGAAGCTTTCTTT.